Below, 30 T cell receptor beta chains from the same sample are listed, as sequenced in a study of OX40 agonist ivuxolimab in advanced cancers. Assay used: immunoSEQ multiplex PCR; TCRdb lists only in-frame clones, some missing. The table records about 76,000 clones, 85% to 90% of them present only once. Sequences were derived from CD4+ or CD8+ T cells sorted from blood, sampled in a trial of the OX40 agonist ivuxolimab. The receptors shown here come from an adult with an advanced solid tumor such as melanoma, head and neck, liver or kidney cancer.

This chain uses TRBV2 with TRBJ2-2, with a possible D match to TRBD1 (5 bases). Deletions cut 5 bases from V and 2 bases from J, with 15 bases between. CDR3 length equals 16 residues. The germline gives CDR1 SNHLY, CDR2 FYNNEI. The DNA for the CDR3 is TGTGCCAGCAGTAAGGGAAGTCAGGGAAACACCGGGGAGCTGTTTTTT. This sequence encodes CASSKGSQGNTGELFF.

CDR3 region: CASSDTGTSYEQYF. CDR3 bases: TGTGCCAGCAGTGACACCGGGACGTCCTACGAGCAGTACTTC. The gene calls are TRBV6-1 and TRBJ2-7, with D possibly being TRBD1 or TRBD2 (5 bases each). CDR1 and CDR2 from the germline V gene are MNHNS and SASEGT. There are 14 residues in the CDR3. Between the trimmed V and J ends, which lost 3 bases and 1 base, there was a span of 10 bases.

This clone has more than one count but fewer than ten. The V gene is TRBV25-1, the J gene TRBJ1-2; the D gene is possibly TRBD1 (5 bases). The CDR3 length is 15 residues. Germline CDR1 reads MGHDK; CDR2 reads SYGVNS. V was clipped by 6 bases and J by 0 bases, with 14 bases between them. CDR3 nucleotide sequence: TGTGCCAGCAGGGCCCAGGGCGGGACTAACTATGGCTACACCTTC. It encodes CASRAQGGTNYGYTF.

The V and J genes are TRBV7-6 and TRBJ1-4; maybe TRBD1 (6 bases). V was pared by 0 bases and J by 4 bases, with 9 bases between. Looked up from germline, CDR1 is SGHVS and CDR2 is FNYEAQ. The CDR3 is 15 residues long. CDR3 region: CASSLAAGDNEKLFF. The CDR3 nucleotides read TGTGCCAGCAGCTTAGCGGCAGGGGATAATGAAAAACTGTTTTTT.

The rearrangement links TRBV2 to TRBJ2-3; D possibly corresponds to TRBD2 (6 bases). V gave up 10 bases and J gave up 2 bases, with 10 bases separating them. This CDR3 comprises 12 residues. The germline gives CDR1 SNHLY, CDR2 FYNNEI. CDR3 bases: TGTGCCACCCCTAGCGACACAGATACGCAGTATTTT. Residues: CATPSDTDTQYF. Filled out from reference TRBV2 and TRBJ2-3, the complete variable domain reads EPEVTQTPSHQVTQMGQEVILRCVPISNHLYFYWYRQILGQKVEFLVSFYNNEISEKSEIFDDQFSVERPDGSNFTLKIRSTKLEDSAMYFCATPSDTDTQYFGPGTRLTVL.

This clone was seen a few times. The genes are TRBV18 and TRBJ1-2; 10 positions agree with TRBD1. Unmatched junction bases numbered 14, after V lost 4 bases and J lost 0 bases. The germline V gene has CDR1 KGHSH and CDR2 LQKENI. This CDR3 has 19 amino acids. CDR3 region: CASSLWDRGISTSNYGYTF. The CDR3 coding sequence is TGTGCCAGCTCACTTTGGGACAGGGGAATATCTACGTCTAACTATGGCTACACCTTC.

This clone was picked up one time. The chain employs TRBV21-1 and TRBJ1-5; TRBD1 is the table's D call, not checked against the DNA. TRBV21-1 is labeled a pseudogene. CDR3 length equals 15 residues. The CDR3 sequence: CASSLDRDSNQPQHF. CDR3 DNA sequence: TGTGCCAGCAGCCTTGACAGGGATAGCAATCAGCCCCAGCATTTT.

This sequence joins TRBV9 and TRBJ2-3; 10 bases map to TRBD2. The CDR3 has 15 residues. J was trimmed by 5 bases and V by 1 base; bases with no gene match: 4. Germline lookup yields CDR1 SGDLS and CDR2 YYNGEE. The CDR3 spells CASSVLAGDGDTQYF. The CDR3 DNA sequence: TGTGCCAGCAGCGTACTAGCGGGAGACGGAGATACGCAGTATTTT.

The V gene is TRBV4-1, the J gene TRBJ2-5; no reliable D call. The DNA end is a closer match to TRBJ2-7, so the J assignment may be wrong. The CDR3 totals 13 residues. Germline loops: CDR1 MGHRA, CDR2 YSYEKL. CDR3 sequence reads: CASSQGPSYEQYF. DNA for the CDR3: TGCGCCAGCAGCCAAGGCCCCTCCTACGAGCAGTACTTC.

The genes are TRBV30 and TRBJ1-1, with TRBD1 matching 9 bases. With V trimmed by 5 bases and J by 5 bases, 6 bases remained unmatched. The CDR3 is made up of 13 amino acids. The germline V gene encodes CDR1 GTSNPN and CDR2 SVGIG (reference sequence). CDR3: CAWGGQGRTEAFF. CDR3 bases: TGTGCCTGGGGGGGACAGGGAAGAACTGAAGCTTTCTTT. Full variable domain (outside the CDR3, taken from reference TRBV30 and TRBJ1-1): SQTIHQWPATLVQPVGSPLSLECTVEGTSNPNLYWYRQAAGRGLQLLFYSVGIGQISSEVPQNLSASRPQDRQFILSSKKLLLSDSGFYLCAWGGQGRTEAFFGQGTRLTVV.

This sequence joins TRBV13 and TRBJ2-2, with no clear D. Trimming took 3 bases from V and 7 from J, leaving 9 bases between them. CDR3 length: 13 residues. CDR1 PRHDT and CDR2 FYEKMQ come from the germline V gene (reference sequence). Here the CDR3 reads CASSFTTYGELFF. In nucleotides, the CDR3 is TGTGCCAGCAGCTTTACCACGTACGGGGAGCTGTTTTTT.

The V gene is TRBV2, the J gene TRBJ1-4; possibly TRBD1 for D (6 bases). Germline loops: CDR1 SNHLY, CDR2 FYNNEI. With 8 bases removed from V and 8 bases from J, the gap between germline ends came to 18 bases. CDR3 length equals 14 residues. The CDR3 protein is CASGKTGPEEKLFF. CDR3 bases: TGTGCCAGCGGAAAGACAGGCCCCGAGGAAAAACTGTTTTTT.

The chain uses TRBV7-9 and TRBJ1-2; weak D call: TRBD1 (5 bases). V lost 8 bases and J 6 bases, leaving 16 bases between the germline ends. CDR3 length equals 13 residues. CDR1 and CDR2 from the germline V gene are SEHNR and FQNEAQ (reference sequence). The CDR3: CASGLGLWNGYTF. CDR3 nucleotides: TGTGCCAGCGGCCTGGGACTGTGGAATGGCTACACCTTC.

The chain combines TRBV5-4 with TRBJ1-2; D is unclear. Germline V gene lookup returns CDR1 SGHNT and CDR2 YYREEE (reference sequence). Trimming stripped 0 bases from V and 4 bases from J, with 13 bases between. The CDR3 is 15 residues long. The CDR3 sequence: CASSLGAAEIYGYTF. The CDR3 nucleotides are TGTGCCAGCAGCTTGGGAGCGGCAGAAATCTATGGCTACACCTTC.

The rearrangement joins TRBV27 to TRBJ1-2; 8 positions match TRBD1. The germline V gene encodes CDR1 MNHEY and CDR2 SMNVEV (reference sequence). The CDR3 length is 16 residues. Trimming took 6 bases from V and 2 from J; bases not matched to a gene: 11. The CDR3 protein is CASSQSGTGENYGYTF. The CDR3 region has the DNA TGTGCCAGCAGCCAATCCGGGACAGGAGAAAACTATGGCTACACCTTC.

The gene calls are TRBV9 and TRBJ2-1, with D possibly matching TRBD2 (5 bases). The CDR3 length is 14 residues. Between the trimmed V and J ends, which lost 0 bases and 6 bases, there was a span of 10 bases. The germline V gene has CDR1 SGDLS and CDR2 YYNGEE. The DNA of the CDR3 is TGTGCCAGCAGCGTAGCCGGGGTTGGCAATGAGCAGTTCTTC. This sequence encodes CASSVAGVGNEQFF.

The V call is TRBV5-1, the J call TRBJ2-1; the D gene is possibly TRBD2 (6 bases). The germline V gene encodes CDR1 SGHRS and CDR2 YFSETQ. This CDR3 is 15 amino acids long. The germline V and J ends were trimmed by 0 bases and 2 bases, with 9 bases remaining between them. CDR3 coding DNA: TGCGCCAGCAGCTTGGCCCAGCGGGCCTACAATGAGCAGTTCTTC. Protein product: CASSLAQRAYNEQFF. The entire variable domain, with the rest obtained from reference TRBV5-1 and TRBJ2-1, is as follows: KAGVTQTPRYLIKTRGQQVTLSCSPISGHRSVSWYQQTPGQGLQFLFEYFSETQRNKGNFPGRFSGRQFSNSRSEMNVSTLELGDSALYLCASSLAQRAYNEQFFGPGTRLTVL.

The gene calls are TRBV10-3 and TRBJ2-1, with 7 bases lining up with TRBD2. Germline values: CDR1 ENHRY, CDR2 SYGVKD. Losses at the gene ends were 9 bases for V and 5 bases for J; bases not matched to a gene: 7. The CDR3 runs 13 residues. This CDR3 reads CAIGGLLNNEQFF. CDR3 nucleotides: TGTGCCATTGGGGGACTACTGAACAATGAGCAGTTCTTC.

The chain carries TRBV19 and TRBJ2-4; TRBD1 might be the D (6 bases). The germline V gene encodes CDR1 LNHDA and CDR2 SQIVND (reference sequence). This CDR3 has 14 amino acids. Trimming stripped 4 bases from V and 5 bases from J, with 12 bases between. The CDR3 reads CASSRGDTENIQYF. In DNA form, the CDR3 reads TGTGCCAGTAGTAGAGGGGACACCGAAAACATTCAGTACTTC.

The gene calls are TRBV30 and TRBJ1-1, with a weak D call TRBD1 (6 bases). The CDR3 runs 12 residues. V lost 6 bases to trimming and J lost 8 bases, with 16 bases between them. The germline V gene has CDR1 GTSNPN and CDR2 SVGIG (reference sequence). CDR3 DNA: TGTGCCTGCCATGGAGGGGGAGGGGAAGCTTTCTTT. Protein product: CACHGGGGEAFF.

CDR3 nucleotides: TGCGCCAGCAGCTTGGATTCAGGGGGCGATGGCTACACCTTC. This sequence encodes CASSLDSGGDGYTF. This chain joins TRBV5-1 and TRBJ1-2, with 8 bases matching TRBD1. Germline-derived CDR1 and CDR2 are SGHRS and YFSETQ. J was trimmed by 6 bases and V by 0 bases; bases with no gene match: 4. This CDR3 contains 14 residues.

The chain joins TRBV6-5 to TRBJ2-1; 7 nucleotides align to TRBD2. J was trimmed by 6 bases and V by 7 bases; bases with no gene match: 6. The germline CDR1 and CDR2 sequences are MNHEY and SVGAGI. The CDR3 has 13 amino acids. The CDR3 loop is CASTRGGPNEQFF. The CDR3 nucleotides read TGTGCCAGCACGAGGGGAGGGCCCAATGAGCAGTTCTTC.

This sequence joins TRBV7-9 and TRBJ2-5; 7 bases agree with TRBD2. There are 14 residues in the CDR3. V shed 5 bases, J shed 2 bases, and the junction held 5 bases outside the gene matches. Germline-derived CDR1 and CDR2 are SEHNR and FQNEAQ (reference sequence). CDR3 coding DNA: TGTGCCAGCAGCACCGTGGGAGGGCAAGAGACCCAGTACTTC. Translated: CASSTVGGQETQYF.

The chain combines TRBV5-1 with TRBJ1-2; TRBD1 is a possible D gene (5 bases). The V end was cut by 4 bases, the J end by 2 bases, with 9 bases between. The CDR3 runs to 13 residues. The germline gives CDR1 SGHRS, CDR2 YFSETQ. The DNA of the CDR3 is TGCGCCAGCAGCACACAGGTCAACTATGGCTACACCTTC. Protein sequence: CASSTQVNYGYTF.

The rearrangement joins TRBV5-5 to TRBJ2-7, with a weak D call TRBD2 (6 bases). Germline V gives CDR1 SGHKS, CDR2 YYEKEE (reference sequence). V lost 0 bases, J lost 2 bases, and 12 bases lay in between. The CDR3 loop spans 15 amino acids. In nucleotides, the CDR3 is TGTGCCAGCAGCTTGGGGGACTCGGCAGCCTACGAGCAGTACTTC. Residues: CASSLGDSAAYEQYF.

This sequence joins TRBV27 and TRBJ2-7; D is undetermined. The germline V gene encodes CDR1 MNHEY and CDR2 SMNVEV (reference sequence). This CDR3 is 12 amino acids long. Trimming removed 7 bases at V and 0 bases at J, with 7 bases between. The CDR3 loop is CASTSNSYEQYF. CDR3 sequence (DNA): TGTGCCAGCACCTCCAACTCCTACGAGCAGTACTTC.

The chain couples TRBV18 to TRBJ1-4; D gene uncertain. The CDR3 extends over 15 amino acids. Trimming stripped 2 bases from V and 6 bases from J, with 13 bases between. CDR1 and CDR2 from the germline V gene are KGHSH and LQKENI. The CDR3 coding sequence is TGTGCCAGCTCACCAGATTCCAGACCGGATGAAAAACTGTTTTTT. Its translation: CASSPDSRPDEKLFF.

Details on this clone: The sample contains more than one DNA sequence encoding this CDR3. The rearrangement uses TRBV6-1 and TRBJ2-6; D gene ambiguous. With 7 bases removed from V and 0 bases from J, the gap between germline ends came to 4 bases. Germline values: CDR1 MNHNS, CDR2 SASEGT. CDR3 size: 13 residues. This chain's CDR3 is CASMSSGANVLTF. DNA for the CDR3: TGTGCCAGCATGTCCTCTGGGGCCAACGTCCTGACTTTC.

The chain joins TRBV28 to TRBJ2-7; TRBD1 agrees at 10 bases. Losses at the gene ends were 7 bases for V and 7 bases for J; bases not matched to a gene: 13. The V gene's germline CDR1 is MDHEN and CDR2 SYDVKM. The CDR3 is made up of 15 amino acids. The CDR3: CASTETGTGVREQYF. The CDR3 DNA reads TGTGCCAGCACCGAAACCGGGACAGGGGTCCGGGAGCAGTACTTC.

The chain uses TRBV5-1 and TRBJ2-1, with D tentatively TRBD2 (6 bases). Germline values: CDR1 SGHRS, CDR2 YFSETQ. V lost 4 bases to trimming and J lost 0 bases, with 14 bases between them. The CDR3 loop spans 16 amino acids. This chain's CDR3 is CASSPIADNSYNEQFF. In DNA form, the CDR3 reads TGCGCCAGCAGCCCGATAGCGGATAACTCCTACAATGAGCAGTTCTTC.